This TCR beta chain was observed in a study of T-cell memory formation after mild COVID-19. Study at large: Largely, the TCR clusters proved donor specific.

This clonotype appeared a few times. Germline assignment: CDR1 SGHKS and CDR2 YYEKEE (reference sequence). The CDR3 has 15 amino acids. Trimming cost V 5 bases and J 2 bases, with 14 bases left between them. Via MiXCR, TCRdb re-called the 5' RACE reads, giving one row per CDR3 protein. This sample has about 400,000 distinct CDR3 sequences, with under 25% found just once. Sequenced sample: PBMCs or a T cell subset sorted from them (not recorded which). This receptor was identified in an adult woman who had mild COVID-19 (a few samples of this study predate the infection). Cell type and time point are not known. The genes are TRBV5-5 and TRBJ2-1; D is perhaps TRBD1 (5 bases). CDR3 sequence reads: CASSPQGTPYNEQFF. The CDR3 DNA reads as TGTGCCAGCAGTCCCCAGGGCACCCCCTACAATGAGCAGTTCTTC.